The 9 T cell receptor beta chains below come from one sample, sequenced in a study of CD8 T cells in acute hepatitis C reinfection. Time point denoted: naive CD8 control sorted from an acute-time-point sample. Clones were sequenced by immunoSEQ multiplex PCR, and TCRdb holds only the in-frame ones, with some missing. This table has some 40,000 clones, just under 90% appearing once. Source material: naive CD8+ T cells from PBMCs. These receptors were taken from a man aged 30 to 45 with chronic hepatitis C.

This chain joins TRBV5-1 and TRBJ2-1; 12 bases fit TRBD2. The CDR3 sequence is 16 residues long. Losses at the gene ends were 3 bases for V and 6 bases for J; bases not matched to a gene: 7. Germline values: CDR1 SGHRS, CDR2 YFSETQ. CDR3 bases: TGCGCCAGCAGCTCACTAGCGGGAGGTTCGGGCAATGAGCAGTTCTTC. Protein sequence: CASSSLAGGSGNEQFF.

The V gene is TRBV19, the J gene TRBJ2-2; 7 bases agree with TRBD2. The CDR3 covers 13 residues. V gave up 6 bases and J gave up 5 bases; unmatched junction bases: 3. Germline assignment: CDR1 LNHDA and CDR2 SQIVND (reference sequence). CDR3 DNA sequence: TGTGCCAGTAGCGGGGGGTGGACCGGGGAGCTGTTTTTT. It is translated as CASSGGWTGELFF.

The rearrangement links TRBV15 to TRBJ2-2, with D perhaps matching TRBD1 (6 bases). Germline CDR1 and CDR2: LNHNV and YYDKDF (reference sequence). This CDR3 comprises 14 residues. V was clipped by 3 bases and J by 1 base, with 6 bases between them. Here the CDR3 reads CATSRDRNTGELFF. In DNA, the CDR3 is TGTGCCACCAGCAGGGACAGGAACACCGGGGAGCTGTTTTTT. The full variable domain, in which reference TRBV15 and TRBJ2-2 provide the parts outside the CDR3, is DAMVIQNPRYQVTQFGKPVTLSCSQTLNHNVMYWYQQKSSQAPKLLFHYYDKDFNNEADTPDNFQSRRPNTSFCFLDIRSPGLGDTAMYLCATSRDRNTGELFFGEGSRLTVL.

This clone was recorded once. The V and J genes are TRBV6-5 and TRBJ2-5, with 8 bases identical to TRBD2. Germline CDR1 is MNHEY and CDR2 is SVGAGI. The J segment lost 1 base and the V segment lost 6 bases, leaving 7 bases of the junction unmatched. This CDR3 is built from 15 residues. As DNA, the CDR3 is TGTGCCAGCAGCCCCACCACTAGCGGCCAAGAGACCCAGTACTTC. Translation gives CASSPTTSGQETQYF.

J is TRBJ1-1 and V is TRBV7-8, with D maybe TRBD1 (5 bases). V dropped 4 bases and J dropped 3 bases, with 9 bases sitting between them. Germline assignment: CDR1 SGHVS and CDR2 FQNEAQ. The CDR3 extends over 13 amino acids. The CDR3: CASSSLGDTEAFF. CDR3 nucleotides: TGTGCCAGCAGCTCCTTAGGGGACACTGAAGCTTTCTTT.

DNA for the CDR3: TGCGCCAGCAGTGACGGGGATACAGACGAGCAGTACTTC. Encoded protein: CASSDGDTDEQYF. This sequence joins TRBV10-2 and TRBJ2-7; D may be TRBD2 (5 bases). This CDR3 is built from 13 residues. Germline CDR1 and CDR2: WSHSY and SAAADI. V was trimmed by 3 bases and J by 5 bases, leaving 11 bases between them.

The V and J genes are TRBV27 and TRBJ2-1; 7 bases line up with TRBD1. After removal of 8 bases from V and 3 bases from J, the junction contained 7 bases not matched to a gene. Germline V gene data show CDR1 as MNHEY and CDR2 as SMNVEV (reference sequence). The CDR3 has 14 amino acids. In DNA form, the CDR3 reads TGTGCCAGCGGTAAGGGACAGAACTACAATGAGCAGTTCTTC. This encodes CASGKGQNYNEQFF.

The chain uses TRBV5-6 and TRBJ2-7; no firm D call. The CDR3 is 11 amino acids. Trimming shortened V by 7 bases and J by 5 bases, and 10 bases separated the two germline ends. Per germline, CDR1 SGHDT and CDR2 YYEEEE. The CDR3 region is CASGGPHEQYF. CDR3 nucleotide sequence: TGTGCCAGCGGTGGTCCGCACGAGCAGTACTTC.

The J gene is TRBJ2-7, the V gene TRBV19; the D is unclear. The CDR3 totals 15 residues. The germline CDR1 and CDR2 sequences are LNHDA and SQIVND (reference sequence). Trimming removed 0 bases at V and 5 bases at J, with 14 bases between. The CDR3 reads CASSIDTTVLDEQYF. The CDR3 DNA is TGTGCCAGTAGTATAGATACCACGGTATTGGACGAGCAGTACTTC.